The 8 T cell receptor beta chains in this list originate from one sample, sequenced in a study of T cell repertoires in cytomegalovirus infection. TCRdb re-called the reads through MiXCR, storing one row per CDR3 protein. The data contain 600,000 to 700,000 distinct CDR3 sequences, around 32% of them seen just once; the ten biggest clones take up 15% to 20%. These TCRs' antigens remain unknown. Material: cultured PBMCs, obtained from culture after CMV antigen stimulation. All receptors come from a human donor in good health (CMV status not recorded). Some clones in this sample may be carry-over from other donors' samples.

Only a few counts were recorded for this clonotype. The rearrangement uses TRBV20-1 and TRBJ2-1; 16 bases agree with TRBD2. The CDR3 loop spans 16 amino acids. V shed 3 bases and J 12 bases; nucleotides not matched to a gene: 11. Germline CDR1 DFQATT, CDR2 SNEGSKA (reference sequence). The CDR3 DNA reads TGCAGTGCTAGCCCTACCGGGACTAGCGGGGGGGCAGGGCAGTTCTTC. It specifies CSASPTGTSGGAGQFF.

Here the CDR3 DNA reads TGTGCCAGCAGCTTAGGACTAGGTTCGGTCGGGGATACGCAGTATTTT. It encodes CASSLGLGSVGDTQYF. V is TRBV7-6 and J is TRBJ2-3, with a tentative D call TRBD2 (6 bases). Deletions cut 1 base from V and 6 bases from J, with 17 bases between. Germline V gives CDR1 SGHVS, CDR2 FNYEAQ. The CDR3 totals 16 residues.

This clonotype turned up a few times. CDR3 DNA: TGTGCCAGCAGTTACTATAACGGATTACCCTATGGCTACACCTTC. It yields the protein CASSYYNGLPYGYTF. This chain joins TRBV6-2 or TRBV6-3 and TRBJ1-2, with D unresolved. The ends were cut back, 1 base at V and 4 bases at J, with 13 bases in the middle. Germline V gives CDR1 MNHEY, CDR2 SVGEGT. CDR3 length equals 15 residues.

This rearrangement joins TRBV7-7 to TRBJ1-4; D unclear. Germline V CDR1 and CDR2: SSHAT, FNYEAQ (reference sequence). Between the trimmed V and J ends, which lost 6 bases and 8 bases, there was a span of 16 bases. The CDR3 has 14 residues. CDR3 DNA sequence: TGTGCCAGCAGAGAAGAACGCATGAGGGAAAAACTGTTTTTT. It encodes CASREERMREKLFF.

This clonotype was recorded a few times. The chain joins TRBV5-4 to TRBJ2-5; D is undetermined. Between the trimmed V and J ends, which lost 4 bases and 2 bases, there was a span of 6 bases. CDR1 and CDR2 from the germline V gene are SGHNT and YYREEE (reference sequence). The CDR3 runs to 12 residues. CDR3 protein: CASSGIQETQYF. CDR3 in DNA: TGTGCCAGCAGCGGGATTCAAGAGACCCAGTACTTC.

The chain combines TRBV4-1 with TRBJ2-3; D not resolved. Trimming removed 0 bases from V and 2 bases from J, with 6 bases in between. Germline loops: CDR1 MGHRA, CDR2 YSYEKL. CDR3 length: 14 amino acids. The CDR3 DNA is TGCGCCAGCAGCCAAGATCCATTCACAGATACGCAGTATTTT. This translates into CASSQDPFTDTQYF.

This clonotype was counted between two and nine times. The chain employs TRBV7-8 and TRBJ2-2; D ambiguous. The CDR3 loop spans 15 amino acids. Germline values: CDR1 SGHVS, CDR2 FQNEAQ. V gave up 5 bases and J gave up 2 bases, with 12 bases separating them. The CDR3 loop is CASSPQQSNTGELFF. CDR3 DNA: TGTGCCAGCAGCCCACAACAGAGTAACACCGGGGAGCTGTTTTTT.

The chain has TRBV5-1 and TRBJ2-5; 9 nucleotides align to TRBD1. Per germline, CDR1 SGHRS and CDR2 YFSETQ. With V trimmed by 3 bases and J by 5 bases, 5 bases remained unmatched. CDR3 length: 14 amino acids. CDR3 region: CASSYGDRAETQYF. In DNA, the CDR3 is TGCGCCAGCAGCTATGGGGACAGGGCCGAGACCCAGTACTTC.